These 15 T cell receptor beta chains came from one sample sequenced in a study of CD8 T cells in Susac syndrome. Random hexamers primed reverse transcription of 0.5 to 1 ug RNA. TCRdb reprocessed the immunoSEQ multiplex PCR reads via MiXCR and lists one record per CDR3 protein. Here the sample spans about 210,000 distinct CDR3 sequences, 95% being singletons. Sequenced: CD4+ T cells from PBMCs. These receptor sequences come from a human donor with multiple sclerosis.

The chain carries TRBV18 and TRBJ2-2; 7 nucleotides align to TRBD1. The CDR3 runs to 16 residues. V lost 0 bases, J lost 1 base, and 2 bases stayed unmatched. Germline CDR1 and CDR2: KGHSH and LQKENI. The CDR3 loop reads CASSPPGDRNTGELFF. CDR3 nucleotides: TGTGCCAGCTCACCACCAGGGGACAGGAACACCGGGGAGCTGTTTTTT. Supplemented by reference TRBV18 and TRBJ2-2, the full variable domain reads NAGVMQNPRHLVRRRGQEARLRCSPMKGHSHVYWYRQLPEEGLKFMVYLQKENIIDESGMPKERFSAEFPKEGPSILRIQQVVRGDSAAYFCASSPPGDRNTGELFFGEGSRLTVL.

This clonotype showed up just once. The chain couples TRBV20-1 to TRBJ1-1; the match to TRBD1 covers 9 bases. The J segment lost 0 bases and the V segment lost 2 bases, leaving 7 bases of the junction unmatched. Looked up from germline, CDR1 is DFQATT and CDR2 is SNEGSKA (reference sequence). CDR3 length equals 16 residues. The CDR3 is CSARRPWDRVNTEAFF. The CDR3 nucleotides are TGCAGTGCTAGACGCCCCTGGGACAGGGTGAACACTGAAGCTTTCTTT.

The chain uses TRBV7-9 and TRBJ1-2; no definite D call. V gave up 0 bases and J gave up 8 bases, with 10 bases separating them. From germline, CDR1 is SEHNR and CDR2 FQNEAQ (reference sequence). CDR3 length: 13 residues. The CDR3 coding sequence is TGTGCCAGCAGCTTAGCGGTAATTTCCGGCTACACCTTC. It translates to CASSLAVISGYTF.

This sequence joins TRBV20-1 and TRBJ2-5; either TRBD1 or TRBD2 may fit D (5 bases each). In germline, CDR1 is DFQATT, CDR2 SNEGSKA (reference sequence). The CDR3 has 11 residues. The V and J ends lost 6 bases and 5 bases respectively, with 10 bases between them. DNA for the CDR3: TGCAGTGCCCCGGGACGGGAGACCCAGTACTTC. Translated, it gives CSAPGRETQYF.

The DNA for the CDR3 is TGTGCCAGCAGTCCACACAGGGGGAAGAACACTGAAGCTTTCTTT. This codes for CASSPHRGKNTEAFF. This chain uses TRBV27 with TRBJ1-1; TRBD1 matches at 8 bases. CDR1 is MNHEY, CDR2 SMNVEV, per germline (reference sequence). Germline trimming cut 5 bases from V and 1 base from J; bases unmatched to any gene: 6. The CDR3 extends over 15 amino acids.

The chain recombines TRBV15 with TRBJ2-2; 8 nucleotides line up with TRBD1. Germline V gives CDR1 LNHNV, CDR2 YYDKDF (reference sequence). Germline trimming cut 1 base from V and 6 bases from J; bases unmatched to any gene: 4. The CDR3 is 15 residues long. CDR3: CATSRGGRGPGELFF. CDR3 DNA: TGTGCCACCAGCAGAGGAGGCAGGGGGCCCGGGGAGCTGTTTTTT.

In regard to this clonotype: Sequence at one end of the junction differs from germline and may be a read error. The genes are TRBV7-7 and TRBJ2-5; D is perhaps TRBD1 (9 bases). The CDR3 is made up of 15 amino acids. Germline values: CDR1 SSHAT, CDR2 FNYEAQ (reference sequence). The CDR3 DNA is TGTGCTAGCAGCTTAGCGGGACAGGGCCCAGAGACCCAGTACTTC. Translating it yields CASSLAGQGPETQYF.

The chain has TRBV15 and TRBJ2-7; possibly TRBD1 or TRBD2 for D (6 bases each). In germline, CDR1 is LNHNV, CDR2 YYDKDF (reference sequence). The CDR3 has 14 amino acids. The germline V and J ends were trimmed by 8 bases and 7 bases, with 21 bases remaining between them. The CDR3 DNA follows: TGTGCCACCCGGTCGGGACACGGGGGTTGGGAGCAGTACTTC. Translating it yields CATRSGHGGWEQYF.

V usage is TRBV19 and J usage is TRBJ1-5; D not resolved. CDR3 length equals 13 residues. V lost 7 bases and J lost 7, with 14 bases in between. Germline V gene sequence: CDR1 LNHDA, CDR2 SQIVND (reference sequence). This chain's CDR3 is CASNGGRRQPQHF. The CDR3 nucleotides read TGTGCCAGTAATGGCGGGCGGAGGCAGCCCCAGCATTTT.

The chain combines TRBV29-1 with TRBJ1-2, with D unclear. In germline, CDR1 is SQVTM, CDR2 ANQGSEA. Trimming shortened V by 1 base and J by 4 bases, and 10 bases separated the two germline ends. The CDR3 runs to 13 residues. This CDR3 is CSVEGGYSYGYTF. As DNA, the CDR3 is TGCAGCGTTGAAGGCGGGTATTCCTATGGCTACACCTTC.

The chain is built from TRBV5-6 and TRBJ1-2; D perhaps matches TRBD1 (6 bases). This CDR3 region has 15 residues. V was cut by 5 bases and J by 4 bases, with 18 bases left in between. Germline lookup yields CDR1 SGHDT and CDR2 YYEEEE. The chain's CDR3 is CASSPQGLVGYGYTF. As DNA, the CDR3 is TGTGCCAGCAGTCCCCAGGGGCTCGTTGGCTATGGCTACACCTTC.

This chain's CDR3 is CASSRDRVGQFF. CDR3 sequence (DNA): TGTGCCAGCAGTAGAGACAGGGTCGGACAGTTCTTC. This sequence joins TRBV27 and TRBJ2-1; 7 nucleotides agree with TRBD1. V gave up 5 bases and J gave up 13 bases; unmatched junction bases: 8. The germline CDR1 and CDR2 sequences are MNHEY and SMNVEV (reference sequence). This CDR3 comprises 12 residues.

The V gene is TRBV29-1, the J gene TRBJ1-1; 7 bases agree with TRBD1. This CDR3 region has 13 residues. Germline V gene data show CDR1 as SQVTM and CDR2 as ANQGSEA. Trimming cost V 4 bases and J 2 bases; bases outside gene matches: 4. The CDR3 loop reads CSVGQGYNTEAFF. The CDR3 coding sequence is TGCAGCGTTGGACAGGGTTACAACACTGAAGCTTTCTTT.

This chain links TRBV6-5 with TRBJ2-3; 8 bases are shared with TRBD2. The junction had 4 bases not matched to a gene; V was cut back by 2 bases and J by 6 bases. The germline gives CDR1 MNHEY, CDR2 SVGAGI. This CDR3 comprises 14 residues. CDR3 nucleotide sequence: TGTGCCAGCAGTTACGGGGTAGCGGGGGATACGCAGTATTTT. Amino acids: CASSYGVAGDTQYF.

The genes are TRBV3-1 and TRBJ2-3; no firm D call. The CDR3 spans 16 residues. With 0 bases removed from V and 0 bases from J, the gap between germline ends came to 10 bases. Looked up from germline, CDR1 is LGHDT and CDR2 is YNNKEL (reference sequence). In nucleotides, the CDR3 is TGTGCCAGCAGCCAAGATCTGGCACGCAGCACAGATACGCAGTATTTT. Protein: CASSQDLARSTDTQYF.